Reported below is one TCR beta chain. It lacks a known antigen. Base qualities are missing; no much larger clone stands one base away. These data come from a study of sequential checkpoint blockade in melanoma (dated by TCRdb to between 2018 and 2021). About the investigation overall: Using 1:1 randomization, the trial assigned patients either to first-line nivolumab followed by ipilimumab (arm A) or to ipilimumab followed by nivolumab (arm B). Maintenance nivolumab came after both trial sequences.

In light of the paper, this sample's treatment or condition label describes: randomized to nivolumab then ipilimumab (arm A) or the reverse (arm B). Prior DNA-damaging chemotherapy had not been received by any trial patient. On a FACS Aria II flow cytometer, live CD3+CD8+ cells that were negative for CD19 and CD56 were sorted from thawed PBMCs. The samples were obtained from melanoma patients enrolled in CheckMate 064, an open-label, randomized phase II trial testing sequential checkpoint blockade. Leukapheresis was used to collect peripheral blood mononuclear cells, which were then purified with Ficoll-Paque and frozen in human serum with about 10% DMSO. Immediately after sorting, the purity of sorted blood CD3+CD8+ cells was verified to be >98%, after which DNA was extracted. From the cysteine up to the phenylalanine, the CDR3 has a length of 17 residues. Only the CDR3 portion is preserved as DNA: 51 bases, with reading frame beginning at the first base. V lost 0 bases and J lost 6 bases; the stretch between them is 17 bases long. In the germline V gene, CDR1 corresponds to LGHNA and CDR2 to YSLEER.

The immunoSEQ Assay was used to immunosequence TCRbeta CDR3 regions from genomic DNA. Prior to high-throughput sequencing, genomic DNA was amplified by bias-controlled multiplex PCR. The published analysis was carried out like this. To quantify the absolute abundance of each unique TCRbeta CDR3 region, the sequences were collapsed and filtered. Clonality, defined as 1 minus Pielou's evenness, was calculated using only productive rearrangements. A previously published method was used to identify clones with significantly greater frequencies in on-treatment samples than in baseline samples. TCRdb limited this immuneACCESS table to in-frame rearrangements with V and J called. A share of clones is missing; checked studies link under half to unresolved V genes, and the rest is unexplained. Clonal size and the V and J genes are those of that table, whereas D and trimming came from the DNA. The sample yields about 28,000 clones; about 83% were counted once. Jointly, the top ten make up about 15% of the sample.

Here is what the overall study found, with its caveats: Larger, independent patient cohorts are needed to validate the response-prediction model that combines TCR metrics and mutation burden.

The source was CD8+ T cells sorted from blood (inferred from file names), collected from a patient given nivolumab and ipilimumab in sequence. The rearranged segments are TRBV4-3 and TRBJ2-2; TRBD1 is possibly the D segment (5 matching bases). The origin of this receptor is a human donor with melanoma. The sequenced DNA: TGCGCCAGCAGCCAAGAAGAAACGGCCGTAGGGGCCGGGGAGCTGTTTTTT. Its coded protein is CASSQEETAVGAGELFF.